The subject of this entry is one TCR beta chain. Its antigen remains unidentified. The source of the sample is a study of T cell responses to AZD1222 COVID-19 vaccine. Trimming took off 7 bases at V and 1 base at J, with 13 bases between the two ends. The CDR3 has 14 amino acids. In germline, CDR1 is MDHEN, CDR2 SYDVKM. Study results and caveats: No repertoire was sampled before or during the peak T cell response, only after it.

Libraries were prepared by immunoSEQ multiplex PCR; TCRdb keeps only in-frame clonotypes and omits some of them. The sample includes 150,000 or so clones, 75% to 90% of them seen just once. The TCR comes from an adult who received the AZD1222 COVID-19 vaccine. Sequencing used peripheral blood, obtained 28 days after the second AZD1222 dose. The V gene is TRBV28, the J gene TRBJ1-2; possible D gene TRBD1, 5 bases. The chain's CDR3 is CASIGGRDNYGYTF. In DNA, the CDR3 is TGTGCCAGCATAGGAGGCAGGGATAACTATGGCTACACCTTC.